This passage covers 15 T cell receptor beta chains from one sample sequenced in a study of blood T cells in healthy people across ages. The authors ran a second PCR of roughly 6 to 11 cycles using a sample-barcoded 5' primer and a J-beta primer mix. TCRdb re-called the 5' RACE reads with MiXCR, one entry per CDR3 protein. The profile shows some 1,800,000 distinct CDR3 sequences, about two fifths of them singletons. The specimen sequenced was blood. The receptors shown here come from a human donor in good health.

The chain uses TRBV6-5 and TRBJ1-6; D ambiguous. This CDR3 is 18 amino acids long. Germline assignment: CDR1 MNHEY and CDR2 SVGAGI. The V end lost 3 bases, the J end lost 3 bases, and 18 bases lay between the germline ends. The CDR3 loop is CASSYSPRNAGYNSPLHF. As DNA, the CDR3 is TGTGCCAGCAGTTATTCCCCCAGGAACGCAGGCTATAATTCACCCCTCCACTTT.

This clonotype has just a few counts. The chain is built from TRBV5-1 and TRBJ2-3; TRBD1 might be the D (7 bases). The CDR3 is 15 residues long. Trimming left V 4 bases short and J 1 base short, with 13 bases between. Germline CDR1 reads SGHRS; CDR2 reads YFSETQ. The CDR3 loop reads CASSPRDSRTDTQYF. The CDR3, as DNA: TGCGCCAGCAGCCCGCGGGACAGCCGCACAGATACGCAGTATTTT. The full variable domain, in which reference TRBV5-1 and TRBJ2-3 provide the parts outside the CDR3, is KAGVTQTPRYLIKTRGQQVTLSCSPISGHRSVSWYQQTPGQGLQFLFEYFSETQRNKGNFPGRFSGRQFSNSRSEMNVSTLELGDSALYLCASSPRDSRTDTQYFGPGTRLTVL.

The genes are TRBV6-6 and TRBJ2-5; 9 positions match TRBD2. CDR1 is MNHNY, CDR2 SVGAGI, per germline (reference sequence). V lost 6 bases, J lost 1 base, and 9 bases stayed unmatched. The CDR3 extends over 16 amino acids. The CDR3 region is CASRLGRAGGQETQYF. CDR3 sequence (DNA): TGTGCCAGCAGACTCGGACGAGCGGGGGGCCAAGAGACCCAGTACTTC.

The chain employs TRBV4-1 and TRBJ1-1; TRBD1 matches 8 bases. The CDR3 sequence is 13 residues long. Germline loops: CDR1 MGHRA, CDR2 YSYEKL. Unmatched junction bases numbered 3, after V lost 4 bases and J lost 5 bases. This chain's CDR3 is CASSRTGWTEAFF. The CDR3 bases are TGCGCCAGCAGCCGGACAGGGTGGACTGAAGCTTTCTTT.

This clonotype has just a few counts. V gene TRBV24-1 combines with J gene TRBJ2-1, with 7 bases that match TRBD1. Germline lookup yields CDR1 KGHDR and CDR2 SFDVKD. V lost 7 bases and J lost 1; bases outside the gene matches: 12. The CDR3 loop spans 17 amino acids. The CDR3 here is CATSSTDRVGSYNEQFF. The CDR3 DNA reads TGTGCCACCAGCTCGACTGACAGGGTCGGGTCCTACAATGAGCAGTTCTTC.

This rearrangement joins TRBV7-3 to TRBJ1-1, with TRBD1 as a possible D gene (6 bases). From germline, CDR1 is SGHTA and CDR2 FQGTGA. V was cut by 4 bases and J by 5 bases, with 11 bases left in between. This CDR3 is 13 amino acids long. The CDR3 region has the DNA TGTGCCAGCAGCTCCAACAGGGCAACTGAAGCTTTCTTT. Residues: CASSSNRATEAFF.

The CDR3 bases are TGTGCCAGCAGCCAAGATAGAGGGACAGACTATGGCTACACCTTC. Protein: CASSQDRGTDYGYTF. The rearrangement uses TRBV4-2 and TRBJ1-2; 7 bases fit TRBD1. CDR3 length: 15 residues. Germline loops: CDR1 LGHNA, CDR2 YNFKEQ. Trimming at V came to 0 bases and at J to 3 bases, leaving 4 bases not matched to a gene.

This clonotype has only a few counts. The chain links TRBV3-1 to TRBJ2-3, with a possible D match to TRBD2 (6 bases). Between the trimmed V and J ends, which lost 7 bases and 4 bases, there was a span of 21 bases. The germline gives CDR1 LGHDT, CDR2 YNNKEL (reference sequence). The CDR3 covers 16 residues. The CDR3, as DNA: TGTGCCAGCACCCCGCATGCGCGGGGCCGCGCAGATACGCAGTATTTT. This encodes CASTPHARGRADTQYF.

The chain links TRBV7-2 to TRBJ2-1; possible D gene TRBD2, 6 bases. CDR1 SGHTA and CDR2 FQGNSA come from the germline V gene. The CDR3 loop spans 17 amino acids. For the CDR3, the DNA is TGTGCTAGCGGCTTAGCACCAAGCCCAAGCTCCTACAATGAGCAGTTCTTC. Translated: CASGLAPSPSSYNEQFF.

This clonotype was seen ten or more times. The chain links TRBV5-4 to TRBJ1-2; D might be TRBD1 (6 bases). CDR3 length: 14 residues. The V and J ends lost 4 bases and 8 bases respectively, with 18 bases between them. Germline V gene lookup returns CDR1 SGHNT and CDR2 YYREEE (reference sequence). As DNA, the CDR3 is TGTGCCAGCAGCCGAATGCAGGGGTTGGGAGGCTACACCTTC. Translation: CASSRMQGLGGYTF.

This clonotype has ten or more counts. The chain carries TRBV10-3 and TRBJ2-7; D is ambiguous. V dropped 2 bases and J dropped 4 bases, with 6 bases sitting between them. Per the germline V gene, CDR1 is ENHRY and CDR2 is SYGVKD. The CDR3 has 12 amino acids. CDR3 residues: CAISERAYEQYF. The DNA for the CDR3 is TGTGCCATCAGTGAGCGCGCGTACGAGCAGTACTTC.

This chain connects TRBV6-5 to TRBJ2-7; D gene uncertain. CDR1 is MNHEY, CDR2 SVGAGI, per germline. The length of the CDR3 is 14 residues. V was cut by 2 bases and J by 4 bases, with 12 bases left in between. CDR3 amino acids: CASSYPIDLYEQYF. DNA of the CDR3: TGTGCCAGCAGTTACCCGATAGATCTTTACGAGCAGTACTTC.

This clonotype was counted only a few times. The chain employs TRBV7-9 and TRBJ2-5; 10 bases align to TRBD2. Unmatched junction bases numbered 13, after V lost 4 bases and J lost 11 bases. CDR1 and CDR2 from the germline V gene are SEHNR and FQNEAQ (reference sequence). This CDR3 is 15 amino acids long. CDR3 nucleotides: TGTGCCAGCAGCTCCATGGGGGCTAGCGGGAGAGAGCAGTACTTC. This encodes CASSSMGASGREQYF.

The V gene is TRBV12-3 or TRBV12-4, the J gene TRBJ2-7; TRBD2 aligns across 10 bases. The V and J ends lost 5 bases and 1 base, in that order; junction bases with no gene match: 11. CDR3 length: 17 amino acids. The CDR3 nucleotides read TGTGCCAGCAGTGCACTAGCGGGGCCCTTCCCTTCCTACGAGCAGTACTTC. Residues: CASSALAGPFPSYEQYF.

The chain recombines TRBV10-3 with TRBJ2-6; 9 bases align to TRBD2. Germline V gene data show CDR1 as ENHRY and CDR2 as SYGVKD. The CDR3 totals 19 residues. After removal of 6 bases from V and 2 bases from J, the junction contained 14 bases not matched to a gene. This chain's CDR3 is CAIRPHWASGVAGANVLTF. CDR3 DNA: TGTGCCATCAGACCCCATTGGGCTAGCGGGGTGGCTGGGGCCAACGTCCTGACTTTC.